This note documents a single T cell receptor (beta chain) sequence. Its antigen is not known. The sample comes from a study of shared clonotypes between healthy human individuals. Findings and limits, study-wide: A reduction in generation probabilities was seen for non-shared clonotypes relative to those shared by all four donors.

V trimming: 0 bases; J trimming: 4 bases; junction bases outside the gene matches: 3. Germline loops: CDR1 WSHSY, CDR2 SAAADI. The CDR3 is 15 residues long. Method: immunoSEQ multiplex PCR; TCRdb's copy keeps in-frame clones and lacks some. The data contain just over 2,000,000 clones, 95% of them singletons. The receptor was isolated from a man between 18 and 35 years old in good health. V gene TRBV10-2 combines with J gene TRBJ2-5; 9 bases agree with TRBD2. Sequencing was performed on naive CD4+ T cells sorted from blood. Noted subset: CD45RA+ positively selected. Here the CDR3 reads CASSESSGLAETQYF. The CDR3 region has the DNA TGCGCCAGCAGTGAGTCGTCGGGACTAGCAGAGACCCAGTACTTC.